This T cell receptor (beta chain) comes out of a study of blood T cell repertoires in COVID-19 (dated by TCRdb to the early 2020s). Concerning the study at large: The collaborator samples originated in the United States, Italy and Spain and spanned the acute and convalescent phases of COVID-19. Where HLA class I and class II types were available, the types were taken from metadata supplied by the sample provider, not from assay-based typing. Sample metadata almost always included a de-identified subject ID, COVID-19 status, age in years and sex. The repertoires were made available in a free public database intended to serve as a resource for research on the immune response to SARS-CoV-2. The samples were drawn from two sources: the first 160 participants of the ongoing ImmuneRACE study, and approximately 1,300 subjects contributed by 6 global collaborators. The prospective study material was composed of cDNA or gDNA derived from T cells, B-cell-depleted T cells, or PBMCs. Subjects who had been exposed to COVID-19, were actively infected with it, or had recovered from it provided the deeply sampled blood TCRbeta repertoires that made up the dataset.

Points the paper makes about the study in general: The amount of clinical and demographic metadata varied by source and participant and was provided uncurated.

With regard to this clone: Its antigen has not been determined. Within one base of it there is no much larger clone, and no base qualities were kept.

CDR1 and CDR2, per the germline V gene (reference sequence), are MNHEY and SMNVEV. V lost 8 bases and J lost 0 bases; the stretch between them is 11 bases long. Taken from cysteine to phenylalanine, the CDR3 has 14 residues. Only the CDR3 DNA is retained, 42 bases long and in frame from the first base. Collaborating institutions collected whole blood in K2EDTA tubes following their own protocols. Collaborator samples were shipped for TCRbeta analysis as frozen whole blood, isolated PBMCs, or DNA extracted from either sample type. TCRbeta CDR3 regions were amplified from genomic DNA by means of the immunoSEQ Assay, a bias-controlled multiplex PCR. The study's processing was this. Nucleated cell counts per sample were estimated from amplification of reference gene primers within the assay. To quantify the absolute abundance of each unique TCRbeta CDR3 rearrangement, sequence reads were collapsed and filtered. For each sample, productive Simpson clonality was calculated by taking the square root of Simpson's diversity index across productive rearrangements. Not all clones reach the TCRdb copy of this immuneACCESS table, which keeps in-frame sequences only. Checked studies attribute under half of the gap to unresolved V genes and leave the rest unexplained. That table gives V, J and clone size, and the DNA gave D and trimming. The sample table contains under 300,000 clones; only one count was recorded for roughly 88% of them. In total, the top ten clones hold 0.8% of the sample.

Here the chain combines TRBV27 and TRBJ1-5, with the D gene call left open. Specimen: peripheral blood. The source of this sequence is a woman aged 25 to 39 with acute or convalescent COVID-19. Here the CDR3 is given as CASGRIFSNQPQHF. The nucleotide sequence is given as TGTGCCAGCGGGAGGATCTTTAGCAATCAGCCCCAGCATTTT.